Each of the 25 T cell receptor beta chains below was sequenced from the same sample in a study of blood T cell repertoires in COVID-19. The assay was immunoSEQ multiplex PCR, and TCRdb's table has in-frame clones only and misses some. The data show approximately 170,000 clones, approximately 86% seen once. Sequenced material: peripheral blood. The receptors here all came from a man aged 45-60 years with active or convalescent COVID-19.

This clone appeared a single time. This chain links TRBV4-1 with TRBJ1-4; D is uncertain. Germline V gene sequence: CDR1 MGHRA, CDR2 YSYEKL. The CDR3 has 16 amino acids. The germline V and J ends were trimmed by 0 bases and 4 bases, with 12 bases remaining between them. CDR3 nucleotide sequence: TGCGCCAGCAGCCAAGACGGAGGCAGAAATAATGAAAAACTGTTTTTT. Its protein is CASSQDGGRNNEKLFF.

V is TRBV6-5 and J is TRBJ2-7; D is uncertain. This CDR3 contains 11 residues. Deletions cut 8 bases from V and 5 bases from J, with 10 bases between. The V gene's germline CDR1 is MNHEY and CDR2 SVGAGI. The CDR3 here is CASRTVNEQYF. The CDR3 coding sequence is TGTGCCAGCCGAACGGTTAACGAGCAGTACTTC.

The CDR3 here is CASSPRTGENYEQYF. In DNA, the CDR3 is TGCGCCAGCAGCCCCCGGACAGGGGAGAACTACGAGCAGTACTTC. The J gene is TRBJ2-7, the V gene TRBV4-1; 9 nucleotides line up with TRBD1. The length of the CDR3 is 15 residues. Germline CDR1 MGHRA, CDR2 YSYEKL. With 4 bases clipped from V and 3 bases from J, the junction kept 7 bases outside the gene matches.

This clone has just a few counts. The V gene is TRBV6-5, the J gene TRBJ1-1; TRBD1 might be the D (5 bases). Germline V gene data show CDR1 as MNHEY and CDR2 as SVGAGI. The CDR3 totals 12 residues. V was trimmed by 5 bases and J by 4 bases, leaving 8 bases between them. CDR3 bases: TGTGCCAGCAGTCCAGGGTTCACTGAAGCTTTCTTT. It is translated as CASSPGFTEAFF.

The chain links TRBV19 to TRBJ2-3; maybe TRBD2 (5 bases). Trimming shortened V by 3 bases and J by 1 base, and 14 bases separated the two germline ends. CDR1 is LNHDA and CDR2 is SQIVND in the germline V gene (reference sequence). There are 16 residues in the CDR3. The CDR3 DNA is TGTGCCAGTAGTATTAGGCACGGACTGCGCACAGATACGCAGTATTTT. This sequence encodes CASSIRHGLRTDTQYF.

The chain recombines TRBV19 with TRBJ1-6; D might be TRBD1 (5 bases). The CDR3 loop spans 16 amino acids. Germline lookup yields CDR1 LNHDA and CDR2 SQIVND (reference sequence). The V end was cut by 3 bases, the J end by 1 base, with 10 bases between. The chain's CDR3 is CASSIQGPSYNSPLHF. CDR3 DNA sequence: TGTGCCAGTAGTATCCAGGGTCCGTCCTATAATTCACCCCTCCACTTT.

The CDR3 protein is CASSPGSLSESYGYTF. As DNA, the CDR3 is TGTGCCAGCTCACCAGGGAGCCTCAGCGAGAGCTATGGCTACACCTTC. This sequence joins TRBV18 and TRBJ1-2, with D unclear. This CDR3 region has 16 residues. Trimming took off 2 bases at V and 4 bases at J, with 17 bases between the two ends. Germline lookup yields CDR1 KGHSH and CDR2 LQKENI. Supplemented by reference TRBV18 and TRBJ1-2, the full variable domain reads NAGVMQNPRHLVRRRGQEARLRCSPMKGHSHVYWYRQLPEEGLKFMVYLQKENIIDESGMPKERFSAEFPKEGPSILRIQQVVRGDSAAYFCASSPGSLSESYGYTFGSGTRLTVV.

The genes are TRBV5-4 and TRBJ2-7, with TRBD2 identical over 7 bases. J gave up 0 bases and V 0 bases, and 6 bases lay outside the gene matches. The CDR3 sequence is 16 residues long. The germline V gene has CDR1 SGHNT and CDR2 YYREEE (reference sequence). The CDR3 nucleotides are TGTGCCAGCAGCTTGGACCCCGGGACTAACTCCTACGAGCAGTACTTC. Protein product: CASSLDPGTNSYEQYF.

J is TRBJ2-5 and V is TRBV27, with D perhaps matching TRBD1 (6 bases). Germline loops: CDR1 MNHEY, CDR2 SMNVEV (reference sequence). Trimming removed 5 bases at V and 1 base at J, with 11 bases between. The CDR3 has 14 residues. CDR3 loop: CASSPGQFQETQYF. The CDR3 bases are TGTGCCAGCAGTCCCGGACAGTTCCAAGAGACCCAGTACTTC.

The CDR3, as DNA: TGTGCCAGCAGCGACGGACAGGGATACTCTGGAAACACCATATATTTT. As protein: CASSDGQGYSGNTIYF. The chain uses TRBV7-7 and TRBJ1-3; 8 nucleotides agree with TRBD1. The length of the CDR3 is 16 residues. CDR1 and CDR2 (germline): SSHAT, FNYEAQ (reference sequence). Trimming took 5 bases from V and 0 from J; bases not matched to a gene: 6.

The V gene is TRBV5-1, the J gene TRBJ1-2; TRBD1 aligns across 9 bases. This CDR3 comprises 13 residues. J was trimmed by 6 bases and V by 2 bases; bases with no gene match: 2. Germline assignment: CDR1 SGHRS and CDR2 YFSETQ. DNA of the CDR3: TGCGCCAGCAGCTTTGGGACAGGGAATGGCTACACCTTC. Encoded protein: CASSFGTGNGYTF.

The chain couples TRBV19 to TRBJ1-3; D is uncertain. This CDR3 has 12 residues. Trimming removed 3 bases from V and 4 bases from J, with 4 bases in between. Germline V gives CDR1 LNHDA, CDR2 SQIVND (reference sequence). CDR3 sequence: CASSILGNTIYF. CDR3 sequence (DNA): TGTGCCAGTAGTATTCTGGGAAACACCATATATTTT.

The genes are TRBV18 and TRBJ1-4; 7 positions agree with TRBD1. J lost 3 bases, V lost 3 bases, and 7 bases had no gene match. In germline, CDR1 is KGHSH, CDR2 LQKENI. CDR3 length: 16 residues. CDR3 in DNA: TGTGCCAGCTCACCTGGTTGGGGACAGCCTAATGAAAAACTGTTTTTT. Translating it yields CASSPGWGQPNEKLFF.

CDR3 DNA: TGCAGCGGTGGAGCCGGGGGGGCTCTCTACGAGCAGTACTTC. Protein: CSGGAGGALYEQYF. J is TRBJ2-7 and V is TRBV29-1; 8 bases agree with TRBD2. In germline, CDR1 is SQVTM, CDR2 ANQGSEA. Germline trimming cut 7 bases from V and 3 bases from J; bases unmatched to any gene: 11. The CDR3 is made up of 14 amino acids.

The rearrangement links TRBV19 to TRBJ2-1; no clear D gene. Trimming removed 7 bases at V and 0 bases at J, with 13 bases between. Per germline, CDR1 LNHDA and CDR2 SQIVND (reference sequence). The CDR3 length is 15 residues. The CDR3 region is CASIMTGSSYNEQFF. CDR3 sequence (DNA): TGTGCCAGTATCATGACTGGCAGCTCCTACAATGAGCAGTTCTTC.

This clone was counted only a few times. The rearrangement links TRBV6-5 to TRBJ2-3, with a tentative D call TRBD2 (5 bases). The CDR3 runs 15 residues. Trimming stripped 4 bases from V and 0 bases from J, with 11 bases between. CDR1 and CDR2 (germline): MNHEY, SVGAGI. CDR3 nucleotide sequence: TGTGCCAGCAGTTCCTCATGGACTAGCACAGATACGCAGTATTTT. This gives the protein CASSSSWTSTDTQYF.

The gene calls are TRBV4-1 and TRBJ2-2, with D perhaps matching TRBD1 (6 bases). V shed 0 bases and J shed 4 bases, with 9 bases lying between them. CDR1 MGHRA and CDR2 YSYEKL come from the germline V gene. This CDR3 is 15 amino acids long. The CDR3, as DNA: TGCGCCAGCAGCCAAGACAGGGGTGTCACCGGGGAGCTGTTTTTT. It translates to CASSQDRGVTGELFF.

Worth noting for this clone: Other DNA sequences in the same sample also yield this CDR3. The chain employs TRBV3-1 (or the pseudogene TRBV3-2) and TRBJ1-5; D is uncertain. Trimming left V 1 base short and J 5 bases short, with 6 bases between. This CDR3 is 13 amino acids long. The germline CDR1 and CDR2 sequences are LGHDT and YNNKEL (reference sequence). The CDR3 loop reads CASSQGGDQPQHF. The CDR3 nucleotides read TGTGCCAGCAGCCAAGGGGGAGATCAGCCCCAGCATTTT.

The V gene is TRBV19, the J gene TRBJ1-2; D perhaps matches TRBD1 (5 bases). The CDR3 sequence is 14 residues long. In germline, CDR1 is LNHDA, CDR2 SQIVND (reference sequence). V was shortened by 0 bases and J by 4 bases, with 9 bases between the two germline ends. CDR3 nucleotides: TGTGCCAGTAGTATAGATGCGGGACCCTATGGCTACACCTTC. Its protein is CASSIDAGPYGYTF.

The chain recombines TRBV28 with TRBJ2-2; perhaps TRBD2 as D (5 bases). Trimming took 7 bases from V and 1 from J, leaving 10 bases between them. The CDR3 runs to 14 residues. CDR1 and CDR2 from the germline V gene are MDHEN and SYDVKM. The CDR3 sequence: CASIAGGNTGELFF. The CDR3 DNA reads as TGTGCCAGCATAGCTGGAGGGAACACCGGGGAGCTGTTTTTT.

This chain uses TRBV5-4 with TRBJ2-5; D perhaps matches TRBD2 (5 bases). The CDR3 has 14 amino acids. Trimming removed 4 bases from V and 4 bases from J, with 14 bases in between. Germline values: CDR1 SGHNT, CDR2 YYREEE (reference sequence). The CDR3 bases are TGTGCCAGCAGCCCCCCGGGCGGGCGAGAGACCCAGTACTTC. Translated, it gives CASSPPGGRETQYF.

The chain employs TRBV29-1 and TRBJ2-3; possible D gene TRBD1, 6 bases. Per the germline V gene, CDR1 is SQVTM and CDR2 is ANQGSEA. The V gene lost 8 bases and the J gene lost 0 bases, with 9 bases spanning the gap. The CDR3 covers 12 residues. CDR3 DNA sequence: TGCAGCACGGGACACAGCACAGATACGCAGTATTTT. Encoded protein: CSTGHSTDTQYF.

The chain carries TRBV5-6 and TRBJ1-1; no definite D call. The CDR3 sequence is 16 residues long. V lost 2 bases, J lost 0 bases, and 14 bases lay in between. Per the germline V gene, CDR1 is SGHDT and CDR2 is YYEEEE. CDR3 protein: CASSFDTGLLNTEAFF. The DNA of the CDR3 is TGTGCCAGCAGCTTCGATACGGGATTATTGAACACTGAAGCTTTCTTT.

The V and J genes are TRBV4-1 and TRBJ2-3; TRBD1 matches 8 bases. This CDR3 has 15 residues. V lost 1 base and J lost 4; bases outside the gene matches: 4. Germline V gene data show CDR1 as MGHRA and CDR2 as YSYEKL. The CDR3 reads CASSQAGQGSDTQYF. DNA of the CDR3: TGCGCCAGCAGCCAAGCCGGACAGGGATCAGATACGCAGTATTTT.

This chain joins TRBV12-3 or TRBV12-4 and TRBJ1-2, with D unclear. The length of the CDR3 is 12 residues. Trimming pared 3 bases from V and 10 bases from J, leaving 12 bases between. CDR3 loop: CASSFGASYYTF. Written as DNA, the CDR3 is TGTGCCAGCAGTTTTGGAGCCTCATACTACACCTTC.